Sequencing of this T cell receptor (beta chain) was carried out in a study of blood T cells in healthy people across ages. This clonotype was found a few times. Its antigen is unknown. V was shortened by 5 bases and J by 1 base, with 11 bases between the two germline ends. Per the germline V gene, CDR1 is SGHTA and CDR2 is FQGNSA. The CDR3 runs 14 residues. Together with a sample-barcoded 5' primer, a J-beta primer mix was included in a second PCR lasting roughly 6 to 12 cycles. TCRdb independently ran MiXCR on the 5' RACE reads; one entry per CDR3 protein. The data contain approximately 690,000 distinct CDR3 sequences, roughly 43% of them singletons. General observations from the study: No one knew whether donors had CMV, which possibly confounded expanded clonotype changes.

The chain employs TRBV7-2 and TRBJ2-5; D remains ambiguous. The source material was blood. This TCR was recovered from an elderly man in good health. In DNA, the CDR3 is TGTGCCAGCAGCCCAAGTACATCCCAAGAGACCCAGTACTTC. Protein sequence: CASSPSTSQETQYF.